In its sample, the clone carrying this TCR beta chain was seen a few times. The data originate from a study of cytomegalovirus exposure and HLA in healthy donors. The assay was immunoSEQ multiplex PCR, and TCRdb's table has in-frame clones only and misses some. The sample holds 150,000 to 200,000 clones, 87% seen once. Germline CDR1 reads SGDLS; CDR2 reads YYNGEE. CDR3 size: 15 residues. Unmatched junction bases numbered 6, after V lost 0 bases and J lost 3 bases. This receptor was taken from a woman in her 30s in good health and CMV-seronegative. Sample: PBMCs. The chain has TRBV9 and TRBJ2-7; 7 nucleotides align to TRBD2. CDR3 bases: TGTGCCAGCAGCGTAGCGGGGGGATTACTCTACGAGCAGTACTTC. This encodes CASSVAGGLLYEQYF.